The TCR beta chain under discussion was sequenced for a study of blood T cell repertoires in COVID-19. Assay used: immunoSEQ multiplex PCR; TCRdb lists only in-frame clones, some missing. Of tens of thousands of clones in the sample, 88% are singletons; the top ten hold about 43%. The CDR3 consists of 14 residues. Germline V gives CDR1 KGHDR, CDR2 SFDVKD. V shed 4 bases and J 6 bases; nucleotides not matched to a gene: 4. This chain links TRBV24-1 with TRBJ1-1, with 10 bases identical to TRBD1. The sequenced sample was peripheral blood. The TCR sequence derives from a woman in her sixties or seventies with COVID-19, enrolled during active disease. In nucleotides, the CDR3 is TGTGCCACCAGTGACGGACAGGGGGGCCCTGAAGCTTTCTTT. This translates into CATSDGQGGPEAFF.